These 23 T cell receptor beta chains were sequenced from one sample in a study of cytomegalovirus exposure and HLA in healthy donors. 60 Vbeta and 13 Jbeta primers were used in PCR. Using immunoSEQ multiplex PCR, the repertoire was profiled, and TCRdb retains in-frame clones only, with some absent. The repertoire table contains 200,000 to 250,000 clones. Input material: PBMCs. All receptors derive from a woman aged 30 to 39 in good health and CMV-seropositive.

This chain connects TRBV5-4 to TRBJ2-7; D is unclear. The CDR3 extends over 12 amino acids. V was clipped by 0 bases and J by 4 bases, with 5 bases between them. Germline CDR1 and CDR2: SGHNT and YYREEE (reference sequence). Here the CDR3 reads CASSLEAYEQYF. The CDR3 nucleotides read TGTGCCAGCAGCTTGGAAGCATACGAGCAGTACTTC.

This chain links TRBV10-3 with TRBJ2-3; 12 positions agree with TRBD2. The ends lost 6 bases at V and 3 bases at J; junction bases unmatched: 10. The CDR3 has 17 residues. Germline CDR1 reads ENHRY; CDR2 reads SYGVKD. CDR3 bases: TGTGCCATCAGGGGACTAGCGGGCCCCACCTCAACAGATACGCAGTATTTT. Protein product: CAIRGLAGPTSTDTQYF.

The rearrangement uses TRBV11-3 and TRBJ2-1, with 7 bases identical to TRBD1. Germline CDR1 and CDR2: SGHNT and YENEEA. The CDR3 is made up of 14 amino acids. V lost 5 bases to trimming and J lost 4 bases; unmatched junction nucleotides: 5. The CDR3: CASSPTGQYNEQFF. CDR3 sequence (DNA): TGTGCCAGCAGCCCTACGGGACAGTACAATGAGCAGTTCTTC.

The rearrangement joins TRBV6-5 to TRBJ1-2; 7 bases fit TRBD1. V shed 5 bases and J 8 bases; nucleotides not matched to a gene: 11. The CDR3 length is 14 residues. Germline loops: CDR1 MNHEY, CDR2 SVGAGI. The DNA of the CDR3 is TGTGCCAGCAGTAGGACAGGTACCTCCGGCGGCTACACCTTC. Protein sequence: CASSRTGTSGGYTF.

Regarding this clone: The sample holds other DNA sequences that translate to the same CDR3. The chain recombines TRBV5-1 with TRBJ2-5, with D perhaps TRBD1 (5 bases). CDR3 size: 14 residues. The ends were cut back, 0 bases at V and 1 base at J, with 7 bases in the middle. CDR1 SGHRS and CDR2 YFSETQ come from the germline V gene. The CDR3 loop is CASSLGGLQETQYF. CDR3 coding DNA: TGCGCCAGCAGCTTGGGGGGCCTCCAAGAGACCCAGTACTTC.

CDR3 nucleotide sequence: TGTGCCAGCAGCTTAGCGGGCGGGGGGGCCGACGATACGCAGTATTTT. As protein: CASSLAGGGADDTQYF. The chain combines TRBV7-9 with TRBJ2-3; 9 bases agree with TRBD2. Germline values: CDR1 SEHNR, CDR2 FQNEAQ (reference sequence). The CDR3 is made up of 16 amino acids. The V segment lost 0 bases and the J segment 6 bases; nucleotides outside the gene matches: 7.

The chain carries TRBV2 and TRBJ1-1, with D uncertain. Germline values: CDR1 SNHLY, CDR2 FYNNEI. Trimming shortened V by 7 bases and J by 5 bases, and 8 bases separated the two germline ends. This CDR3 spans 11 amino acids. CDR3: CASIGWTEAFF. In DNA, the CDR3 is TGTGCCAGCATCGGGTGGACTGAAGCTTTCTTT.

The chain has TRBV6-1 and TRBJ1-1, with TRBD1 matching 7 bases. This CDR3 region has 12 residues. V was pared by 7 bases and J by 4 bases, with 3 bases of the junction left unmatched. CDR1 MNHNS and CDR2 SASEGT come from the germline V gene. The CDR3 DNA reads TGTGCCAGCAATACAGGGGCCACTGAAGCTTTCTTT. Its translation: CASNTGATEAFF.

As regards this clone: An end of the junction does not agree with germline; a read error may underlie this. The chain recombines TRBV7-9 with TRBJ1-4, with no clear D. Germline assignment: CDR1 SEHNR and CDR2 FQNEAQ (reference sequence). This CDR3 has 14 amino acids. The CDR3 DNA is TGTGCCAGCAGCTTACGATCCTCTAAGGAAAAACTGTTTTTT. Protein product: CASSLRSSKEKLFF.

This chain links TRBV10-3 with TRBJ2-5; 11 bases map to TRBD1. Germline V CDR1 and CDR2: ENHRY, SYGVKD. The CDR3 covers 16 residues. V lost 0 bases and J lost 3; bases outside the gene matches: 3. The CDR3: CAISESGQGAKETQYF. For the CDR3, the DNA is TGTGCCATCAGTGAGTCAGGACAGGGGGCGAAAGAGACCCAGTACTTC.

This rearrangement joins TRBV2 to TRBJ2-7; 8 nucleotides agree with TRBD2. This CDR3 has 15 amino acids. V lost 0 bases and J lost 2; bases outside the gene matches: 3. The germline V gene encodes CDR1 SNHLY and CDR2 FYNNEI. In DNA, the CDR3 is TGTGCCAGCAGTGAAGCGAGCGGGGGTACCTACGAGCAGTACTTC. It encodes CASSEASGGTYEQYF.

This rearrangement joins TRBV10-1 to TRBJ2-7; 9 bases line up with TRBD1. Germline trimming cut 5 bases from V and 7 bases from J; bases unmatched to any gene: 6. Germline-derived CDR1 and CDR2 are WNHNN and SYGVQD (reference sequence). The CDR3 length is 13 residues. In nucleotides, the CDR3 is TGCGCCAGCAGTCTACAGGGGGCTAGAGAGCAGTACTTC. Translating it yields CASSLQGAREQYF.

The genes are TRBV5-4 and TRBJ2-5; 9 nucleotides line up with TRBD1. The CDR3 sequence is 17 residues long. V gave up 4 bases and J gave up 2 bases; unmatched junction bases: 12. CDR1 and CDR2 from the germline V gene are SGHNT and YYREEE (reference sequence). This CDR3 is CASSGTGTGNRQETQYF. In nucleotides, the CDR3 is TGTGCCAGCAGCGGAACCGGGACAGGGAATCGGCAAGAGACCCAGTACTTC.

The chain employs TRBV25-1 and TRBJ2-1, with a possible D match to TRBD1 (5 bases). V was clipped by 5 bases and J by 3 bases, with 8 bases between them. The CDR3 loop spans 13 amino acids. The V gene's germline CDR1 is MGHDK and CDR2 SYGVNS. CDR3 loop: CASSTDSYNEQFF. As DNA, the CDR3 is TGTGCCAGCAGTACAGACAGCTACAATGAGCAGTTCTTC. Looking up the rest from reference TRBV25-1 and TRBJ2-1 gives the full variable domain: EADIYQTPRYLVIGTGKKITLECSQTMGHDKMYWYQQDPGMELHLIHYSYGVNSTEKGDLSSESTVSRIRTEHFPLTLESARPSHTSQYLCASSTDSYNEQFFGPGTRLTVL.

The gene calls are TRBV2 and TRBJ1-1; TRBD1 aligns across 8 bases. The V segment lost 4 bases and the J segment 11 bases; nucleotides outside the gene matches: 9. The CDR3 loop spans 13 amino acids. CDR1 and CDR2 (germline): SNHLY, FYNNEI. The CDR3 protein is CASSGAGGQYAFF. In DNA, the CDR3 is TGTGCCAGCAGTGGGGCAGGGGGCCAGTATGCTTTCTTT.

The rearrangement links TRBV6-5 to TRBJ2-7, with 9 bases matching TRBD1. Per germline, CDR1 MNHEY and CDR2 SVGAGI. The V and J ends lost 2 bases and 3 bases, in that order; junction bases with no gene match: 8. CDR3 size: 16 residues. The CDR3 protein is CASSYQGGQGSYEQYF. In nucleotides, the CDR3 is TGTGCCAGCAGTTACCAGGGGGGACAGGGTAGCTACGAGCAGTACTTC.

J is TRBJ1-2 and V is TRBV6-5; the D is unclear. V lost 0 bases, J lost 2 bases, and 7 bases lay in between. Germline V gives CDR1 MNHEY, CDR2 SVGAGI. This CDR3 has 14 amino acids. DNA for the CDR3: TGTGCCAGCAGTTACTCGACGCGGAACTATGGCTACACCTTC. Residues: CASSYSTRNYGYTF.

The chain is built from TRBV29-1 and TRBJ1-1, with TRBD1 matching over 7 bases. Losses at the gene ends were 6 bases for V and 0 bases for J; bases not matched to a gene: 7. The germline gives CDR1 SQVTM, CDR2 ANQGSEA. The CDR3 is made up of 14 amino acids. The CDR3 DNA reads as TGCAGCGTGAAAAGGGGGACAGTGAACACTGAAGCTTTCTTT. Protein sequence: CSVKRGTVNTEAFF.

The chain carries TRBV6-6 and TRBJ2-2, with 10 bases lining up with TRBD1. The V and J ends lost 5 bases and 3 bases, in that order; junction bases with no gene match: 6. In germline, CDR1 is MNHNY, CDR2 SVGAGI (reference sequence). The CDR3 spans 16 residues. Written as DNA, the CDR3 is TGTGCCAGCAGTGCAACGGGGACAGGGGACACCGGGGAGCTGTTTTTT. Translated: CASSATGTGDTGELFF.

The chain combines TRBV5-1 with TRBJ1-2, with no clear D. The germline V and J ends were trimmed by 0 bases and 2 bases, with 8 bases remaining between them. This CDR3 spans 14 amino acids. Per germline, CDR1 SGHRS and CDR2 YFSETQ. The CDR3 DNA follows: TGCGCCAGCAGCTTGGTTGGCGGGAACTATGGCTACACCTTC. Translated, it gives CASSLVGGNYGYTF.

The genes are TRBV7-9 and TRBJ2-7; 9 nucleotides agree with TRBD1. Germline V gene lookup returns CDR1 SEHNR and CDR2 FQNEAQ (reference sequence). This CDR3 region has 15 residues. Unmatched junction bases numbered 7, after V lost 5 bases and J lost 2 bases. The CDR3, as DNA: TGTGCCAGCAGCGGAGGGAACAGGGGGCCCTACGAGCAGTACTTC. The encoded protein is CASSGGNRGPYEQYF.

The chain uses TRBV6-6 and TRBJ2-3; no reliable D call. CDR1 is MNHNY and CDR2 is SVGAGI in the germline V gene (reference sequence). V shed 9 bases and J shed 2 bases, with 21 bases lying between them. This CDR3 has 16 residues. The CDR3 coding sequence is TGTGCCAGTCACAACCCTGGCTCTGCAGACACAGATACGCAGTATTTT. It codes for CASHNPGSADTDTQYF.

The chain employs TRBV5-5 and TRBJ1-2; no clear D gene. CDR3 length equals 15 residues. CDR1 and CDR2 (germline): SGHKS, YYEKEE (reference sequence). Between the trimmed V and J ends, which lost 0 bases and 4 bases, there was a span of 13 bases. The CDR3: CASSLALGVIYGYTF. Here the CDR3 DNA reads TGTGCCAGCAGCTTGGCCCTCGGGGTAATCTATGGCTACACCTTC. Looking up the rest from reference TRBV5-5 and TRBJ1-2 gives the full variable domain: DAGVTQSPTHLIKTRGQQVTLRCSPISGHKSVSWYQQVLGQGPQFIFQYYEKEERGRGNFPDRFSARQFPNYSSELNVNALLLGDSALYLCASSLALGVIYGYTFGSGTRLTVV.